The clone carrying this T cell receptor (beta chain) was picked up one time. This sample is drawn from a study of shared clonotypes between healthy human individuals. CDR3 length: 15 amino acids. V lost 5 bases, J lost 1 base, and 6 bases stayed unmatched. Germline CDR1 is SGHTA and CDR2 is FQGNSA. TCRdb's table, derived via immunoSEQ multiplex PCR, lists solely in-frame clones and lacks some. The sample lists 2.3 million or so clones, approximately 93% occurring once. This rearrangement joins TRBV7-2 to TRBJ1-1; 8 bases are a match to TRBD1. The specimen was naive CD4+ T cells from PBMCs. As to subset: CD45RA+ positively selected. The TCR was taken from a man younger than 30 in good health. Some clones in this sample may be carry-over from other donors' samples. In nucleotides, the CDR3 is TGTGCCAGCAGCCTGAGGACAGGGCAGAACACTGAAGCTTTCTTT. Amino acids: CASSLRTGQNTEAFF.